The clone carrying this T cell receptor beta chain was counted only a few times. The sample is drawn from a study of shared clonotypes between healthy human individuals. Assay execution took place at the deep level. Among the unsorted PBMC samples, replicate PCRs used about 300 ng DNA, 30,000 to 35,000 T cell genomes. Profiled with immunoSEQ multiplex PCR; TCRdb holds only in-frame clones, not every one. The profile shows roughly 490,000 clones, approximately 79% of them singletons. This TCR was sampled from a woman aged 40 to 50 in good health. Some clones in this sample may be carry-over from other donors' samples. Material: PBMCs.

CDR3 DNA sequence: TGTGCCAGCAGCAAAGAGGGTTTCGGCAGTAACTCCTACGAGCAGTACTTC. Protein product: CASSKEGFGSNSYEQYF. The V and J genes are TRBV21-1 and TRBJ2-7. TRBV21-1 is a recognized pseudogene. This CDR3 contains 17 residues.